This T cell receptor (beta chain) was documented in a study of T cell responses to AZD1222 COVID-19 vaccine. As for the study in general: Second-dose recipients at about 4 or about 12 weeks were treated as one pooled group. Study-wide points: Elevations in Spike-specific TCR breadth and depth followed administration of two AZD1222 doses.

Per germline, CDR1 PRHDT and CDR2 FYEKMQ (reference sequence). Trimming stripped 5 bases from V and 8 bases from J, with 13 bases between. This CDR3 is built from 13 residues. Libraries were prepared by immunoSEQ multiplex PCR; TCRdb keeps only in-frame clonotypes and omits some of them. The sample has roughly 45,000 clones; 60% to 85% are singletons. To note about this clone: Its antigen is still unknown.

The material sequenced was peripheral blood, taken on day 0 of AZD1222 vaccination. V is TRBV13 and J is TRBJ1-3; tentative D call: TRBD1 (5 bases). The sequence came from an adult in good health. The CDR3 DNA follows: TGTGCCAGCAGCCCCCTGGGGGAGCACACCATATATTTT. Translated, it gives CASSPLGEHTIYF.